This TCR beta chain was recorded in a study of cytomegalovirus exposure and HLA in healthy donors. The study's findings and limits: Rarity characterized most TCR sequences, yet some public TCRs appeared in many donors.

Trimming shortened V by 4 bases and J by 8 bases, and 10 bases separated the two germline ends. Germline-derived CDR1 and CDR2 are SGHDT and YYEEEE. This CDR3 contains 13 residues. There are a few counts of this clone. Its antigen is still unknown. Use of 60 Vbeta and 13 Jbeta primers characterized the PCR. The method was immunoSEQ multiplex PCR; TCRdb's version includes in-frame clones alone and lacks a portion of them. This sample has some 120,000 clones, with 75% to 80% found just once. The chain employs TRBV5-6 and TRBJ1-6; D remains ambiguous. The clonotype comes from a woman aged 40 to 49 in good health and CMV-seronegative. Sequencing input: PBMCs. The chain's CDR3 is CASSPRADSPLHF. CDR3 in DNA: TGTGCCAGCAGCCCCCGAGCGGATTCACCCCTCCACTTT.